The 22 T cell receptor beta chains reported below all come from one sample, sequenced in a study of spatial heterogeneity in lung cancer. TCRdb reanalysed the 5' RACE reads using MiXCR and keeps one entry per CDR3 protein. The table lists about 27,000 distinct CDR3 sequences, around 6.5% of them singletons. Time point reported: sample taken at primary tumor resection. Their target antigens are unknown. Overall study findings and caveats: Tumor mutation counts were tracked by expanded intratumoral alpha and beta TCR counts.

The material sequenced was lung tumor tissue, taken at surgery. The receptors stem from a male donor with early-stage non-small cell lung cancer.

This clonotype occurred many times. This sequence joins TRBV6-2 or TRBV6-3 and TRBJ2-7; D uncertain. Germline lookup yields CDR1 MNHEY and CDR2 SVGEGT. The CDR3 length is 12 residues. V was shortened by 8 bases and J by 2 bases, with 10 bases between the two germline ends. The CDR3 is CASSNAPYEQYF. The CDR3 nucleotides are TGTGCCAGCTCCAACGCCCCCTACGAGCAGTACTTC.

This rearrangement joins TRBV20-1 to TRBJ1-5; D not certain. The germline V gene has CDR1 DFQATT and CDR2 SNEGSKA (reference sequence). This CDR3 comprises 14 residues. V was cut by 0 bases and J by 6 bases, with 12 bases left in between. The CDR3 loop is CSARESEEGQPQHF. In DNA, the CDR3 is TGCAGTGCTAGAGAATCGGAAGAGGGTCAGCCCCAGCATTTT.

This clonotype was detected ten times or more. V gene TRBV5-1 combines with J gene TRBJ1-6; D is unclear. CDR3 length: 15 residues. Germline V gives CDR1 SGHRS, CDR2 YFSETQ. Trimming removed 0 bases at V and 7 bases at J, with 11 bases between. The CDR3 bases are TGCGCCAGCAGCTTGGGGGGTGGAGAAAATTCACCCCTCCACTTT. Translation: CASSLGGGENSPLHF. The full variable domain, with the rest looked up from reference TRBV5-1 and TRBJ1-6, is KAGVTQTPRYLIKTRGQQVTLSCSPISGHRSVSWYQQTPGQGLQFLFEYFSETQRNKGNFPGRFSGRQFSNSRSEMNVSTLELGDSALYLCASSLGGGENSPLHFGNGTRLTVT.

In its sample, this clonotype was seen a few times. The gene calls are TRBV5-6 and TRBJ2-5, with TRBD2 matching 8 bases. The germline V gene encodes CDR1 SGHDT and CDR2 YYEEEE. J was trimmed by 4 bases and V by 3 bases; bases with no gene match: 5. This CDR3 region has 14 residues. CDR3 loop: CASSSGGAGETQYF. The CDR3 nucleotides read TGTGCCAGCAGCTCCGGGGGGGCCGGAGAGACCCAGTACTTC.

Relative to its sample, this clonotype is medium-sized (0.01 to 0.1%). The V call is TRBV9, the J call TRBJ2-1; a weak D match, TRBD2 (6 bases). V was cut by 2 bases and J by 5 bases, with 11 bases left in between. This CDR3 contains 14 residues. Per germline, CDR1 SGDLS and CDR2 YYNGEE. The CDR3 is CASSVSGENNEQFF. The CDR3 DNA follows: TGTGCCAGCAGCGTCTCGGGGGAGAACAATGAGCAGTTCTTC.

The rearrangement uses TRBV18 and TRBJ2-4; D is uncertain. Trimming pared 5 bases from V and 0 bases from J, leaving 5 bases between. The CDR3 length is 13 residues. Germline-derived CDR1 and CDR2 are KGHSH and LQKENI. CDR3: CASSELAKNIQYF. The CDR3 bases are TGTGCCAGCTCAGAGCTAGCCAAAAACATTCAGTACTTC.

This clonotype was counted between two and nine times. The V and J genes are TRBV4-2 and TRBJ2-7, with D possibly matching TRBD1 (5 bases). CDR3 length equals 14 residues. Deletions cut 6 bases from V and 4 bases from J, with 16 bases between. CDR1 LGHNA and CDR2 YNFKEQ come from the germline V gene. The CDR3 here is CASSLTLGDYEQYF. In DNA, the CDR3 is TGTGCCAGCAGTCTTACCCTAGGGGATTACGAGCAGTACTTC.

The chain has TRBV5-5 and TRBJ1-1; D uncertain. V lost 1 base to trimming and J lost 0 bases, with 7 bases between them. Looked up from germline, CDR1 is SGHKS and CDR2 is YYEKEE (reference sequence). This CDR3 contains 14 residues. CDR3 bases: TGTGCCAGCAGCTTGAGAGGGATGAACACTGAAGCTTTCTTT. Its translation is CASSLRGMNTEAFF.

CDR3 in amino acids: CSARHPDKNTGELFF. The CDR3 DNA reads TGCAGCGCCAGGCACCCCGATAAGAACACCGGGGAGCTGTTTTTT. This chain connects TRBV29-1 to TRBJ2-2, with D hard to call. The germline V and J ends were trimmed by 7 bases and 1 base, with 16 bases remaining between them. The germline CDR1 and CDR2 sequences are SQVTM and ANQGSEA. This CDR3 is 15 amino acids long.

This clonotype was observed a handful of times. The J gene is TRBJ2-6, the V gene TRBV12-3 or TRBV12-4; D call uncertain. Trimming took 7 bases from V and 2 from J, leaving 9 bases between them. CDR3 size: 14 residues. CDR3 amino acids: CASTSVPGANVLTF. CDR3 nucleotides: TGTGCCAGCACCTCCGTGCCTGGGGCCAACGTCCTGACTTTC.

Ten or more counts support this clonotype. This chain links TRBV25-1 with TRBJ2-5; 7 positions agree with TRBD2. The V gene's germline CDR1 is MGHDK and CDR2 SYGVNS. There are 11 residues in the CDR3. The V and J ends lost 7 bases and 9 bases, in that order; junction bases with no gene match: 5. As DNA, the CDR3 is TGTGCCAGCACCCCCAGCGGGGCCCAGTACTTC. Translating gives CASTPSGAQYF.

This clonotype was detected many times. The chain combines TRBV6-6 with TRBJ1-1; 7 bases agree with TRBD1. This CDR3 is built from 16 residues. The V gene end was trimmed by 3 bases and the J gene end by 4 bases; junction bases not matched to a gene: 11. Germline-derived CDR1 and CDR2 are MNHNY and SVGAGI (reference sequence). CDR3 nucleotide sequence: TGTGCCAGCAGTTATCCCAGGACAGGCGGCCCCACTGAAGCTTTCTTT. Its protein product is CASSYPRTGGPTEAFF.

This clonotype has only a few counts. The chain carries TRBV6-5 and TRBJ2-7; D gene ambiguous. The germline gives CDR1 MNHEY, CDR2 SVGAGI. V gave up 10 bases and J gave up 2 bases, with 6 bases separating them. The CDR3 consists of 10 residues. CDR3 amino acids: CATSPYEQYF. CDR3 bases: TGTGCCACGTCACCCTACGAGCAGTACTTC.

This clonotype was counted many times. The chain recombines TRBV28 with TRBJ2-3; 7 bases fit TRBD1. J was trimmed by 6 bases and V by 4 bases; bases with no gene match: 10. Germline values: CDR1 MDHEN, CDR2 SYDVKM. This CDR3 is built from 15 residues. The DNA of the CDR3 is TGTGCCAGCAGTTCATACAGGGGATCAGGCGATACGCAGTATTTT. Amino acids: CASSSYRGSGDTQYF. The variable domain in full, with the rest retrieved from reference TRBV28 and TRBJ2-3, is DVKVTQSSRYLVKRTGEKVFLECVQDMDHENMFWYRQDPGLGLRLIYFSYDVKMKEKGDIPEGYSVSREKKERFSLILESASTNQTSMYLCASSSYRGSGDTQYFGPGTRLTVL.

V and J are TRBV11-2 and TRBJ2-3; D is possibly TRBD2 (6 bases). Trimming cost V 1 base and J 4 bases, with 9 bases left between them. CDR3 size: 14 residues. The germline V gene has CDR1 SGHAT and CDR2 FQNNGV. The CDR3 loop is CASSLGEAPDTQYF. CDR3 DNA sequence: TGTGCCAGCAGCTTAGGGGAGGCCCCAGATACGCAGTATTTT.

CDR3 protein: CSASKGTNSPLHF. The DNA of the CDR3 is TGCAGTGCTAGCAAGGGGACCAATTCACCCCTCCACTTT. The V and J genes are TRBV20-1 and TRBJ1-6; tentatively, D is TRBD1 (5 bases). V was shortened by 3 bases and J by 7 bases, with 10 bases between the two germline ends. Germline V lookup: CDR1 DFQATT, CDR2 SNEGSKA (reference sequence). CDR3 length: 13 amino acids.

This clonotype was seen repeatedly, ten times or more. The chain uses TRBV7-9 and TRBJ2-3; no firm D call. This CDR3 spans 14 amino acids. The V gene lost 3 bases and the J gene lost 0 bases, with 7 bases spanning the gap. Germline V lookup: CDR1 SEHNR, CDR2 FQNEAQ (reference sequence). The CDR3 nucleotides are TGTGCCAGCAGCTTTCCTTCGAGCACAGATACGCAGTATTTT. Its translation: CASSFPSSTDTQYF.

For this clonotype: The junction and the germline gene differ at one end; a read error may be behind it. The chain joins TRBV6-5 to TRBJ1-1, with D possibly matching TRBD1 (6 bases). The CDR3 consists of 15 residues. Germline V CDR1 and CDR2: MNHEY, SVGAGI. CDR3 in amino acids: CTSSYDTTGATEAFF. The CDR3 DNA reads as TGTACCAGCAGTTACGATACAACGGGGGCTACTGAAGCTTTCTTT.

This clonotype occurred many times. V and J are TRBV28 and TRBJ1-2, with 9 bases that match TRBD1. The V segment lost 6 bases and the J segment 1 base; nucleotides outside the gene matches: 3. The CDR3 contains 14 residues. The germline V gene has CDR1 MDHEN and CDR2 SYDVKM. This CDR3 is CASRPTGGNYGYTF. CDR3 bases: TGTGCCAGCAGACCGACAGGGGGTAACTATGGCTACACCTTC.

Of note for this clonotype: The junction shows a germline mismatch at one end, possibly a read error. The genes are TRBV4-3 and TRBJ1-6; a possible D gene is TRBD1 (5 bases). The CDR3 is made up of 16 amino acids. Germline V gene sequence: CDR1 LGHNA, CDR2 YSLEER. The CDR3 region is CASSQDGGSRSTPLHF. Here the CDR3 DNA reads TGCGCTAGCAGCCAAGATGGGGGGTCTAGGTCAACACCCCTCCACTTT.

This clonotype was observed at least ten times. This chain connects TRBV10-3 to TRBJ2-3, with D perhaps TRBD1 or TRBD2 (5 bases each). The CDR3 contains 13 residues. Trimming shortened V by 2 bases and J by 3 bases, and 6 bases separated the two germline ends. CDR1 is ENHRY, CDR2 SYGVKD, per germline. CDR3 sequence reads: CAISEEGTDTQYF. CDR3 DNA: TGTGCCATCAGTGAGGAGGGGACAGATACGCAGTATTTT.

As to this clonotype: A clone one base away is much larger, so this may be a read error. The CDR3 coding sequence is TGTGCCAGCAGGGGACAGGGACCCGGGGAGCTGCTTTTT. Amino acids: CASRGQGPGELLF. V gene TRBV2 combines with J gene TRBJ2-2, with 9 bases matching TRBD1. The CDR3 contains 13 residues. Germline CDR1 SNHLY, CDR2 FYNNEI. Using reference TRBV2 and TRBJ2-2 for the parts outside the CDR3, the full variable domain is EPEVTQTPSHQVTQMGQEVILRCVPISNHLYFYWYRQILGQKVEFLVSFYNNEISEKSEIFDDQFSVERPDGSNFTLKIRSTKLEDSAMYFCASRGQGPGELLFGEGSRLTVL.